The 7 T cell receptor beta chains in this list originate from one sample, sequenced in a study of Siglec-9 on CD8 T cells in melanoma. Generated by immunoSEQ multiplex PCR, the TCRdb table keeps only in-frame clones and is missing some. The table lists 29,000 or so clones, 75% to 90% of them singletons. Sequenced input: Siglec-9- CD8+ T cells sorted from blood. The receptors derive from a human donor in good health.

The chain joins TRBV7-9 to TRBJ2-1, with TRBD1 identical over 8 bases. The CDR3 has 15 amino acids. Germline-derived CDR1 and CDR2 are SEHNR and FQNEAQ (reference sequence). V shed 1 base, J shed 5 bases, and the junction held 4 bases outside the gene matches. CDR3 in amino acids: CASSLVQGADNEQFF. CDR3 DNA sequence: TGTGCCAGCAGCTTAGTGCAGGGGGCAGACAATGAGCAGTTCTTC. The variable domain in full, completed from reference TRBV7-9 and TRBJ2-1, reads DTGVSQNPRHKITKRGQNVTFRCDPISEHNRLYWYRQTLGQGPEFLTYFQNEAQLEKSRLLSDRFSAERPKGSFSTLEIQRTEQGDSAMYLCASSLVQGADNEQFFGPGTRLTVL.

This chain uses TRBV27 with TRBJ2-3; D uncertain. Germline values: CDR1 MNHEY, CDR2 SMNVEV (reference sequence). Trimming took 2 bases from V and 3 from J, leaving 15 bases between them. This CDR3 contains 16 residues. For the CDR3, the DNA is TGTGCCAGCAGTTTAGTCTACCGGGTCGGGACAGATACGCAGTATTTT. Translating gives CASSLVYRVGTDTQYF.

This chain links TRBV11-2 with TRBJ1-1, with 10 bases that match TRBD1. The V gene's germline CDR1 is SGHAT and CDR2 FQNNGV. V shed 0 bases, J shed 4 bases, and the junction held 2 bases outside the gene matches. The CDR3 has 15 residues. Here the CDR3 DNA reads TGTGCCAGCAGCTTAGACCGGACAGGGGGCACTGAAGCTTTCTTT. Encoded protein: CASSLDRTGGTEAFF.

The J gene is TRBJ1-4, the V gene TRBV9, with 7 positions matching TRBD1. Germline loops: CDR1 SGDLS, CDR2 YYNGEE. V was pared by 2 bases and J by 2 bases, with 0 bases of the junction left unmatched. The CDR3 covers 14 residues. DNA of the CDR3: TGTGCCAGCAGCGTGGACAGGACTAATGAAAAACTGTTTTTT. This codes for CASSVDRTNEKLFF.

The chain uses TRBV2 and TRBJ2-1; D is unclear. CDR1 SNHLY and CDR2 FYNNEI come from the germline V gene. The CDR3 totals 13 residues. With 3 bases removed from V and 4 bases from J, the gap between germline ends came to 7 bases. DNA for the CDR3: TGTGCCAGCAGTGAGTGGCTTTACAATGAGCAGTTCTTC. This translates into CASSEWLYNEQFF.

The genes are TRBV5-1 and TRBJ2-7; D not certain. From germline, CDR1 is SGHRS and CDR2 YFSETQ. V was shortened by 5 bases and J by 1 base, with 7 bases between the two germline ends. The CDR3 has 12 residues. CDR3 coding DNA: TGCGCCAGCAGAGGCCATTCCTACGAGCAGTACTTC. Translation gives CASRGHSYEQYF.

This clone was counted once. The chain combines TRBV28 with TRBJ2-7; 7 bases match TRBD2. CDR1 is MDHEN, CDR2 SYDVKM, per germline. CDR3 length equals 16 residues. V lost 4 bases and J lost 3; bases outside the gene matches: 12. CDR3 DNA sequence: TGTGCCAGCAGTTCGCCTCGGGGGGTAATTCACTACGAGCAGTACTTC. It translates to CASSSPRGVIHYEQYF.